The next 10 T cell receptor beta chains were all read from a single sample in a study of T cell responses to AZD1222 COVID-19 vaccine. Repertoires were generated with immunoSEQ multiplex PCR, while TCRdb's copy carries only in-frame clones and drops some. The sample records fewer than 140,000 clones, 80% to 95% being singletons. Sequenced here: peripheral blood, sampled 28 days after the second AZD1222 dose. The source of these receptors is an adult who received the AZD1222 COVID-19 vaccine.

The chain couples TRBV4-3 to TRBJ1-1; D uncertain. CDR1 and CDR2 (germline): LGHNA, YSLEER. The CDR3 contains 16 residues. Trimming pared 0 bases from V and 3 bases from J, leaving 14 bases between. The CDR3 coding sequence is TGCGCCAGCAGCCAAGATATGTGGGGAGCGGACACTGAAGCTTTCTTT. Protein: CASSQDMWGADTEAFF.

The V gene is TRBV15, the J gene TRBJ2-5; D might be TRBD1 (6 bases). CDR3 length equals 12 residues. V was trimmed by 8 bases and J by 5 bases, leaving 12 bases between them. Germline-derived CDR1 and CDR2 are LNHNV and YYDKDF (reference sequence). The CDR3 sequence: CATSAQGETQYF. CDR3 coding DNA: TGTGCCACCTCAGCCCAGGGGGAGACCCAGTACTTC.

The V call is TRBV5-6, the J call TRBJ2-3; 10 nucleotides align to TRBD2. CDR3 size: 17 residues. Germline CDR1 is SGHDT and CDR2 is YYEEEE. Trimming removed 4 bases from V and 8 bases from J; junction bases left unmatched: 16. The CDR3 sequence is CASSTPPVAGGLGTQYF. DNA of the CDR3: TGTGCCAGCAGCACCCCCCCGGTAGCGGGGGGTCTGGGTACGCAGTATTTT.

The rearrangement joins TRBV19 to TRBJ1-5, with TRBD1 as a possible D gene (5 bases). Germline V gene lookup returns CDR1 LNHDA and CDR2 SQIVND (reference sequence). Deletions cut 6 bases from V and 0 bases from J, with 9 bases between. The CDR3 is made up of 14 amino acids. This CDR3 reads CASRDINSNQPQHF. Written as DNA, the CDR3 is TGTGCCAGTAGGGACATTAATAGCAATCAGCCCCAGCATTTT.

Remarks on this clone: Within the sample, other DNA sequences also encode this same CDR3. V is TRBV4-3 and J is TRBJ2-7; TRBD1 might be the D (6 bases). Germline loops: CDR1 LGHNA, CDR2 YSLEER. V was shortened by 2 bases and J by 0 bases, with 11 bases between the two germline ends. The CDR3 contains 15 residues. CDR3 protein: CASSQYRDISYEQYF. In DNA, the CDR3 is TGCGCCAGCAGCCAATACAGGGACATCTCCTACGAGCAGTACTTC.

V gene TRBV6-2 or TRBV6-3 combines with J gene TRBJ1-3; D call uncertain. V shed 4 bases and J shed 0 bases, with 16 bases lying between them. Germline values: CDR1 MNHEY, CDR2 SVGEGT. The CDR3 extends over 17 amino acids. CDR3: CASSSFRSQNSGNTIYF. CDR3 nucleotide sequence: TGTGCCAGCAGTTCTTTCCGAAGTCAAAACTCTGGAAACACCATATATTTT.

This chain connects TRBV12-3 or TRBV12-4 to TRBJ2-5, with D perhaps being TRBD1 or TRBD2 (5 bases each). V was cut by 6 bases and J by 5 bases, with 10 bases left in between. CDR3 length: 12 amino acids. CDR3 coding DNA: TGTGCCAGCAGAGAGGGGATGGAGACCCAGTACTTC. This encodes CASREGMETQYF.

The CDR3 spells CASSTGLDYGYTF. The CDR3 DNA sequence: TGTGCCAGCAGTACCGGGCTTGACTATGGCTACACCTTC. V is TRBV12-3 or TRBV12-4 and J is TRBJ1-2; no definite D call. V gave up 5 bases and J gave up 3 bases, with 10 bases separating them. This CDR3 is 13 amino acids long.

The chain joins TRBV6-2 or TRBV6-3 to TRBJ2-3; TRBD1 matches 12 bases. Germline CDR1 is MNHEY and CDR2 is SVGEGT. Trimming cost V 2 bases and J 4 bases; bases outside gene matches: 4. This CDR3 is built from 16 residues. The CDR3 protein is CASSYAGTGGPDTQYF. The CDR3 DNA is TGTGCCAGCAGTTACGCTGGGACAGGGGGCCCAGATACGCAGTATTTT.

The J gene is TRBJ2-1, the V gene TRBV4-2; 8 nucleotides agree with TRBD2. Germline-derived CDR1 and CDR2 are LGHNA and YNFKEQ. The CDR3 length is 16 residues. The V gene end was trimmed by 0 bases and the J gene end by 8 bases; junction bases not matched to a gene: 9. The CDR3 spells CASSQDGGGTIYEQFF. In DNA, the CDR3 is TGTGCCAGCAGCCAAGACGGCGGGGGGACGATATATGAGCAGTTCTTC.